In this sample, the clone carrying this T cell receptor beta chain turned up many times. Its target is not known. This sample was included in a study of blood T cells in healthy people across ages. General study results and limits: There were more naive CD4+ cells and higher diversity in long-lived donors than in aged donors. With age, beta diversity per million T cells declined roughly linearly, significantly by 30 to 50.

A second roughly 7 to 11 cycle PCR used barcoded and J-beta primers. Every cDNA molecule bore a tag from a template-switch adaptor containing 12 random nucleotides. TCRdb itself ran the 5' RACE reads through MiXCR, one entry per CDR3 protein. This sample yields about 780,000 distinct CDR3 sequences, of which about half are seen a single time; less than 20% belongs to the top ten. Each sample yielded at least 6 million isolated PBMCs. The source of this sequence is an elderly man in good health. The source material was blood.

The CDR3 is CASSQPQGNQETQYF. The CDR3 DNA reads as TGTGCCAGCAGCCAACCACAGGGGAACCAAGAGACCCAGTACTTC. J is TRBJ2-5 and V is TRBV3-1; 7 positions match TRBD1. The germline gives CDR1 LGHDT, CDR2 YNNKEL (reference sequence). The junction had 3 bases not matched to a gene; V was cut back by 2 bases and J by 0 bases. The CDR3 loop spans 15 amino acids.